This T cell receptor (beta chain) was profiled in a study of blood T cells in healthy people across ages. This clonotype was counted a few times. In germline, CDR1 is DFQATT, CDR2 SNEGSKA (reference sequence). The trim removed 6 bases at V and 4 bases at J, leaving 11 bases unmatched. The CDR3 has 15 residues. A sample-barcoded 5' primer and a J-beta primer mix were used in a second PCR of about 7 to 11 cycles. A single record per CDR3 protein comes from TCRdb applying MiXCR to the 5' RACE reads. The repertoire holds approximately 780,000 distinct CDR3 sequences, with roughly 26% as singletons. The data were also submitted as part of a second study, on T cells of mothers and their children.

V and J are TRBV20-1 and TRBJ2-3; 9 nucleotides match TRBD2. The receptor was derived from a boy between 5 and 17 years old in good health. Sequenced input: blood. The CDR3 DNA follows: TGCAGTGCCGTTAACCAGCGGGGGGCCTCAGATACGCAGTATTTT. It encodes CSAVNQRGASDTQYF.